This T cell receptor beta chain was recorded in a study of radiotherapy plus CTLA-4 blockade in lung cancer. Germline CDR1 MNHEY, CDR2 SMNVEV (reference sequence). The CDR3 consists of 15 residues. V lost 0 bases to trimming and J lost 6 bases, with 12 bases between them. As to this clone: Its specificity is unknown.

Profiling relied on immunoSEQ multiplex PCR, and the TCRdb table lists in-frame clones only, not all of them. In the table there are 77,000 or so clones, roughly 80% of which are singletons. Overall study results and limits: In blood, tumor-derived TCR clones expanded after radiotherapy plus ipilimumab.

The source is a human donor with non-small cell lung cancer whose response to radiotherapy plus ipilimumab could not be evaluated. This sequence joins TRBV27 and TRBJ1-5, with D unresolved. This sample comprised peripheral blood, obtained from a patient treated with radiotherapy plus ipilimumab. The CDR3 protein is CASSLSREVGQPQHF. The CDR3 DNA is TGTGCCAGCAGTTTATCGCGGGAGGTGGGTCAGCCCCAGCATTTT.